The 32 T cell receptor beta chains reported below all come from one sample, sequenced in a study of blood T cell repertoires in COVID-19. The repertoire was sequenced with immunoSEQ multiplex PCR; TCRdb's copy has only in-frame clones and lacks some. The sample has about 240,000 clones; just under 85% are singletons. Sample: peripheral blood. Receptor source: a woman in her fifties or sixties with active or convalescent COVID-19.

The rearrangement links TRBV25-1 to TRBJ2-7; 8 nucleotides align to TRBD1. The CDR3 loop spans 15 amino acids. Trimming at V came to 6 bases and at J to 1 base, leaving 8 bases not matched to a gene. Germline assignment: CDR1 MGHDK and CDR2 SYGVNS. The CDR3 sequence: CASRDDRGVSYEQYF. CDR3 nucleotides: TGTGCCAGCAGGGACGACAGGGGTGTATCCTACGAGCAGTACTTC.

The chain has TRBV2 and TRBJ2-3; D ambiguous. V gave up 5 bases and J gave up 6 bases, with 18 bases separating them. The CDR3 spans 15 residues. The germline V gene encodes CDR1 SNHLY and CDR2 FYNNEI. CDR3 protein: CASSNQEYLGDTQYF. For the CDR3, the DNA is TGTGCCAGCAGTAACCAGGAATACCTTGGGGATACGCAGTATTTT.

Here the CDR3 reads CASGYRGTTEAFF. CDR3 DNA: TGCGCCAGCGGTTACAGGGGGACCACTGAAGCTTTCTTT. This chain uses TRBV4-1 with TRBJ1-1, with 8 nucleotides matching TRBD1. Germline trimming cut 8 bases from V and 4 bases from J; bases unmatched to any gene: 6. Germline V CDR1 and CDR2: MGHRA, YSYEKL. This CDR3 has 13 residues.

The rearrangement links TRBV3-1 (or the pseudogene TRBV3-2) to TRBJ2-1, with TRBD1 identical over 8 bases. Germline V lookup: CDR1 LGHDT, CDR2 YNNKEL (reference sequence). CDR3 size: 16 residues. The junction had 9 bases not matched to a gene; V was cut back by 3 bases and J by 5 bases. CDR3 nucleotide sequence: TGTGCCAGCAGCCACCCGACAGGGGCTAGAGACAATGAGCAGTTCTTC. Its protein product is CASSHPTGARDNEQFF.

V and J are TRBV2 and TRBJ2-7, with D tentatively TRBD2 (5 bases). Germline-derived CDR1 and CDR2 are SNHLY and FYNNEI. With 5 bases removed from V and 7 bases from J, the gap between germline ends came to 15 bases. The CDR3 loop spans 13 amino acids. The CDR3 sequence: CASSSGPVGEQYF. The CDR3 region has the DNA TGTGCCAGCAGTAGCGGCCCGGTGGGGGAGCAGTACTTC.

V is TRBV27 and J is TRBJ2-2; D ambiguous. Germline V lookup: CDR1 MNHEY, CDR2 SMNVEV (reference sequence). The V end was cut by 5 bases, the J end by 1 base, with 14 bases between. CDR3 size: 16 residues. CDR3 sequence reads: CASSPILGLNTGELFF. CDR3 nucleotide sequence: TGTGCCAGCAGTCCCATCCTGGGCCTGAACACCGGGGAGCTGTTTTTT.

The V call is TRBV3-1 (or the pseudogene TRBV3-2), the J call TRBJ2-1; 8 bases line up with TRBD2. The V segment lost 4 bases and the J segment 10 bases; nucleotides outside the gene matches: 3. CDR3 length: 12 residues. Germline lookup yields CDR1 LGHDT and CDR2 YNNKEL (reference sequence). The CDR3 protein is CASSPRLAEQFF. The CDR3 coding sequence is TGTGCCAGCAGCCCAAGACTAGCGGAGCAGTTCTTC.

The rearrangement links TRBV25-1 to TRBJ1-4; TRBD1 matches 7 bases. Looked up from germline, CDR1 is MGHDK and CDR2 is SYGVNS. The CDR3 loop spans 15 amino acids. Losses at the gene ends were 7 bases for V and 4 bases for J; bases not matched to a gene: 9. CDR3 region: CASTPRTGLNEKLFF. The DNA of the CDR3 is TGTGCCAGCACTCCGCGGACAGGCCTTAATGAAAAACTGTTTTTT.

The chain employs TRBV11-2 and TRBJ2-7; D gene ambiguous. V dropped 0 bases and J dropped 8 bases, with 8 bases sitting between them. CDR3 length: 12 residues. Germline-derived CDR1 and CDR2 are SGHAT and FQNNGV. CDR3 sequence reads: CASSLDFNKQYF. The CDR3 region has the DNA TGTGCCAGCAGCTTAGATTTCAACAAGCAGTACTTC. Together with reference TRBV11-2 and TRBJ2-7, the CDR3 gives the full variable domain: EAGVAQSPRYKIIEKRQSVAFWCNPISGHATLYWYQQILGQGPKLLIQFQNNGVVDDSQLPKDRFSAERLKGVDSTLKIQPAKLEDSAVYLCASSLDFNKQYFGPGTRLTVT.

As to this clone: Germline and junction disagree at one end, which may indicate a read error. The chain joins TRBV3-1 (or the pseudogene TRBV3-2) to TRBJ2-7; D is perhaps TRBD1 (5 bases). Germline CDR1 is LGHDT and CDR2 is YNNKEL (reference sequence). This CDR3 region has 13 residues. CDR3 sequence reads: CASGQGRGYEQYF. The CDR3 bases are TGTGCCAGCGGCCAGGGTAGGGGCTACGAGCAGTACTTC.

The chain is built from TRBV28 and TRBJ2-3, with TRBD1 as a possible D gene (5 bases). Trimming cost V 9 bases and J 4 bases, with 14 bases left between them. CDR1 MDHEN and CDR2 SYDVKM come from the germline V gene. This CDR3 spans 13 amino acids. CDR3 nucleotide sequence: TGTGCCAGTCAGACAGCCCAGGCAGATACGCAGTATTTT. This encodes CASQTAQADTQYF. Full variable domain (missing parts from reference TRBV28 and TRBJ2-3): DVKVTQSSRYLVKRTGEKVFLECVQDMDHENMFWYRQDPGLGLRLIYFSYDVKMKEKGDIPEGYSVSREKKERFSLILESASTNQTSMYLCASQTAQADTQYFGPGTRLTVL.

V gene TRBV2 combines with J gene TRBJ2-3, with 7 bases aligning to TRBD1. CDR3 size: 14 residues. V shed 7 bases, J shed 4 bases, and the junction held 8 bases outside the gene matches. Germline V gene lookup returns CDR1 SNHLY and CDR2 FYNNEI. As DNA, the CDR3 is TGTGCCAGCATCCCGGGACAGCTTTCAGATACGCAGTATTTT. It encodes CASIPGQLSDTQYF.

The CDR3 here is CASSFYSGVRNNEQFF. DNA of the CDR3: TGTGCCAGCAGTTTCTATAGCGGGGTACGAAACAATGAGCAGTTCTTC. This chain connects TRBV27 to TRBJ2-1; TRBD2 matches at 8 bases. Germline-derived CDR1 and CDR2 are MNHEY and SMNVEV (reference sequence). The ends lost 3 bases at V and 5 bases at J; junction bases unmatched: 9. The CDR3 runs to 16 residues.

The chain links TRBV14 to TRBJ1-2; possible D gene TRBD1, 6 bases. Trimming took off 4 bases at V and 4 bases at J, with 10 bases between the two ends. Germline CDR1 is SGHDN and CDR2 is FVKESK. The CDR3 has 13 residues. The CDR3 coding sequence is TGTGCCAGCAGCCCCCCAGGGGCCTATGGCTACACCTTC. As protein: CASSPPGAYGYTF.

This chain connects TRBV30 to TRBJ1-1; D not resolved. The germline gives CDR1 GTSNPN, CDR2 SVGIG (reference sequence). CDR3 length equals 12 residues. Trimming cost V 2 bases and J 4 bases, with 8 bases left between them. CDR3 DNA: TGTGCCTGGAGTCACAGCGGCACTGAAGCTTTCTTT. Translation gives CAWSHSGTEAFF. Drawing the rest from reference TRBV30 and TRBJ1-1, the complete variable domain is SQTIHQWPATLVQPVGSPLSLECTVEGTSNPNLYWYRQAAGRGLQLLFYSVGIGQISSEVPQNLSASRPQDRQFILSSKKLLLSDSGFYLCAWSHSGTEAFFGQGTRLTVV.

The V gene is TRBV5-1, the J gene TRBJ2-7; 10 bases fit TRBD2. This CDR3 comprises 15 residues. V was pared by 0 bases and J by 4 bases, with 4 bases of the junction left unmatched. Germline lookup yields CDR1 SGHRS and CDR2 YFSETQ. The CDR3 DNA reads TGCGCCAGCAGCTTGGGGGGGACTAGCGATTACGAGCAGTACTTC. Encoded protein: CASSLGGTSDYEQYF.

CDR3 DNA sequence: TGTGCCAGCAGCTCCCCGCGAGGGCTTGGGGGGGAGCTGTTTTTT. It is translated as CASSSPRGLGGELFF. J is TRBJ2-2 and V is TRBV6-6; a weak D match, TRBD2 (5 bases). Trimming cost V 6 bases and J 8 bases, with 19 bases left between them. CDR3 length equals 15 residues. Germline assignment: CDR1 MNHNY and CDR2 SVGAGI (reference sequence).

The chain recombines TRBV11-2 with TRBJ2-7; 9 nucleotides line up with TRBD2. CDR3 length equals 16 residues. Trimming removed 4 bases from V and 4 bases from J; junction bases left unmatched: 11. Germline CDR1 is SGHAT and CDR2 is FQNNGV. In DNA, the CDR3 is TGTGCCAGCAGCTCATCCGAGACTAGCGGAGGGTACGAGCAGTACTTC. Its translation: CASSSSETSGGYEQYF.

The chain has TRBV6-5 and TRBJ2-7; TRBD2 matches 7 bases. The V segment lost 5 bases and the J segment 5 bases; nucleotides outside the gene matches: 6. This CDR3 comprises 13 residues. From germline, CDR1 is MNHEY and CDR2 SVGAGI. The CDR3 here is CASSRTRGDEQYF. CDR3 DNA: TGTGCCAGCAGTAGGACTAGAGGCGACGAGCAGTACTTC.

V and J are TRBV7-2 and TRBJ2-5; D is possibly TRBD2 (5 bases). Germline V gives CDR1 SGHTA, CDR2 FQGNSA. The CDR3 is made up of 16 amino acids. With 1 base removed from V and 6 bases from J, the gap between germline ends came to 18 bases. The CDR3 DNA reads as TGTGCCAGCAGCTTAGTGGGGAGTTCGGGAACTAAGACCCAGTACTTC. This codes for CASSLVGSSGTKTQYF.

The chain has TRBV6-1 and TRBJ2-3; weak D call: TRBD1 (5 bases). This CDR3 is built from 18 residues. The germline V gene encodes CDR1 MNHNS and CDR2 SASEGT. Trimming shortened V by 2 bases and J by 2 bases, and 20 bases separated the two germline ends. CDR3 coding DNA: TGTGCCAGCAGTGAACGGGTCAGGGTGAGACAGTCCACAGATACGCAGTATTTT. Encoded protein: CASSERVRVRQSTDTQYF.

The chain has TRBV2 and TRBJ1-3, with TRBD1 as a possible D gene (5 bases). The CDR3 spans 14 residues. With 6 bases removed from V and 4 bases from J, the gap between germline ends came to 13 bases. Germline CDR1 and CDR2: SNHLY and FYNNEI. The CDR3 bases are TGTGCCAGCAGGGACGCTGGGGCGGGAAACACCATATATTTT. It encodes CASRDAGAGNTIYF.

CDR3 sequence reads: CASSNIGQVGLNTEAFF. The CDR3, as DNA: TGTGCCAGCAGCAACATCGGACAGGTGGGATTGAACACTGAAGCTTTCTTT. The chain carries TRBV4-2 and TRBJ1-1, with 7 bases identical to TRBD1. V lost 5 bases and J lost 0; bases outside the gene matches: 12. CDR3 length equals 17 residues. CDR1 and CDR2 (germline): LGHNA, YNFKEQ.

This chain uses TRBV4-2 with TRBJ2-3, with 9 bases that match TRBD2. Germline V gene data show CDR1 as LGHNA and CDR2 as YNFKEQ. The CDR3 is made up of 15 amino acids. V was clipped by 0 bases and J by 5 bases; unmatched bases: 3. The CDR3 loop is CASSQETRGGDTQYF. The CDR3 region has the DNA TGTGCCAGCAGCCAAGAGACGCGGGGGGGAGATACGCAGTATTTT.

CDR3 region: CASSQLGQGTYEQYF. CDR3 bases: TGTGCCAGCAGCCAATTGGGACAGGGAACCTACGAGCAGTACTTC. This chain uses TRBV14 with TRBJ2-7; 9 bases are a match to TRBD1. The CDR3 consists of 15 residues. Germline V CDR1 and CDR2: SGHDN, FVKESK. V shed 2 bases, J shed 2 bases, and the junction held 4 bases outside the gene matches.

The chain links TRBV3-1 (or the pseudogene TRBV3-2) to TRBJ2-1; 11 bases agree with TRBD2. Germline V gene sequence: CDR1 LGHDT, CDR2 YNNKEL (reference sequence). Trimming at V came to 1 base and at J to 9 bases, leaving 14 bases not matched to a gene. CDR3 length: 18 residues. CDR3 DNA: TGTGCCAGCAGCCAAGTGAGTGCCGTAGCGGGAGGGCCGGTTGAGCAGTTCTTC. Its translation is CASSQVSAVAGGPVEQFF.

This clone was counted between two and nine times. The chain uses TRBV6-6 and TRBJ1-5; 10 bases map to TRBD1. The germline gives CDR1 MNHNY, CDR2 SVGAGI (reference sequence). With V trimmed by 5 bases and J by 0 bases, 7 bases remained unmatched. CDR3 length equals 17 residues. CDR3 amino acids: CASSRDRGSVSNQPQHF. The CDR3 coding sequence is TGTGCCAGCAGTCGGGACAGGGGAAGTGTTAGCAATCAGCCCCAGCATTTT.

The CDR3, as DNA: TGTGCCAGCAGACGGGATTATAATTCACCCCTCCACTTT. Translation: CASRRDYNSPLHF. This chain uses TRBV6-5 with TRBJ1-6; D remains unclear. Germline V lookup: CDR1 MNHEY, CDR2 SVGAGI. This CDR3 contains 13 residues. With 6 bases removed from V and 4 bases from J, the gap between germline ends came to 7 bases.

The chain combines TRBV19 with TRBJ1-1; possible D gene TRBD1, 5 bases. Trimming took 4 bases from V and 1 from J, leaving 10 bases between them. Germline values: CDR1 LNHDA, CDR2 SQIVND (reference sequence). CDR3 length equals 14 residues. In DNA, the CDR3 is TGTGCCAGTAGTAAGACAGTCCCGAACACTGAAGCTTTCTTT. Protein sequence: CASSKTVPNTEAFF.

This sequence joins TRBV24-1 and TRBJ2-3; D is possibly TRBD1 (6 bases). Per the germline V gene, CDR1 is KGHDR and CDR2 is SFDVKD. Between the trimmed V and J ends, which lost 3 bases and 6 bases, there was a span of 15 bases. This CDR3 is built from 15 residues. The CDR3 coding sequence is TGTGCCACCAGTGATCCCCGCGCAGGGGCTGATACGCAGTATTTT. This gives the protein CATSDPRAGADTQYF.

The rearrangement links TRBV2 to TRBJ1-1, with 7 bases lining up with TRBD1. J was trimmed by 3 bases and V by 6 bases; bases with no gene match: 7. Germline CDR1 is SNHLY and CDR2 is FYNNEI. The CDR3 sequence is 14 residues long. The CDR3 bases are TGTGCCAGCAGCGAGGGCAGGGGGGACACTGAAGCTTTCTTT. Encoded protein: CASSEGRGDTEAFF.

The chain carries TRBV6-1 and TRBJ1-2; D remains ambiguous. The CDR3 sequence is 13 residues long. Deletions cut 2 bases from V and 4 bases from J, with 8 bases between. Germline lookup yields CDR1 MNHNS and CDR2 SASEGT. As DNA, the CDR3 is TGTGCCAGCAGTGAATTCAGGTTCTATGGCTACACCTTC. Amino acids: CASSEFRFYGYTF.